Reported below is one T cell receptor beta chain. This clonotype has a count of ten or more. The antigen it recognizes is unknown. Within one base of it there is no much larger clone, and no base qualities were kept. These data originate in a study of identical twins (dated by TCRdb to 2015 to 2016). Study-level background: TCR alpha and beta repertoires from monozygotic twins, unrelated adults of various ages and cord blood were deep-sequenced to test whether fetal clonotypes persist. To rule out contamination, the twin experiments were replicated at different times with different library preparation protocols.

Library method: 5' RACE. The data were produced on an Illumina HiSeq 2000. Template switching added a universal primer binding site, and the final cDNA carried a unique molecular identifier that allowed TCR cDNA molecules to be counted accurately. Specific primers in the conserved constant-segment region were used to synthesize first-strand cDNA for the TCR alpha and beta chains. To control for contamination, every cDNA library carried two barcodes: a SMART-Mk sample barcode plus Illumina barcodes. TruSeq adapter sequences, together with Illumina sample barcodes, were added in two successive PCR steps. The TCR alpha and beta cDNA libraries were sequenced on the Illumina HiSeq platform using custom primers. In the paper's pipeline: MiGEC was used to process raw reads and extract unique molecular identifiers, and MiXCR was used to find CDR3 positions. Recombination models were inferred per individual with the repgenHMM and IGoR tools using an EM algorithm. Shared clonotype analysis was performed with the tcR package in R, normalizing sharing by the product of cloneset sizes. To study raw recombination without the effects of thymic and clonal selection, out-of-frame nonproductive sequences were analyzed. TCRdb cleaned the public reads at Q25 with fastp, built clones with MiXCR and kept in-frame beta chains. Each CDR3 protein appears once, grouped with its most common genes and DNA. The V and J calls were determined by TCRdb, not by the authors. The sample table shows fewer than 250,000 distinct CDR3 sequences, and about 7.5% are seen once. 5.4% of the sample is taken by the ten largest.

Every donor was a healthy Caucasian. Three pairs of female monozygotic twins, all aged roughly 18 to 29 years, made up the twin cohort. Positive isolation kits from Invitrogen were used to isolate CD4+ and CD8+ T cell populations. General findings and caveats noted by the study authors: Abundant cord blood beta clonotypes carried fewer insertions; young adult naive repertoires showed a weaker similar trend, while memory repertoires showed none. In monozygotic twins, out-of-frame TCR alpha sharing was systematically underestimated by recombination models, although the models agreed with sharing between unrelated individuals. Conclusions relied on cross-sectional statistical analysis, since the same donors could not be followed over many years. Excess twin sharing in beta out-of-frame sequences was weaker because fewer shared sequences lowered the signal-to-noise ratio. Compared with coincidental sharing between unrelated individuals, out-of-frame TCR alpha sequences shared between twins had an excess of sequences with low generation probability. Invariant T cells such as MAIT and iNKT could partly confound zero-insertion analyses, though diverse VJ usage argued against this for most clonotypes.

Deletion took 2 bases off V and 2 bases off J, with a span of 19 bases between the germline ends. CDR1 and CDR2 were assigned from the germline V gene as ENHRY and SYGVKD. The CDR3 starts with the cysteine, ends with the phenylalanine, and has 18 residues. Just the 54-base CDR3 DNA is kept, in frame starting at base 1. The same data also went into a second study, on yellow fever vaccine responses in identical twins. Taken from the second paper: According to the authors, in identical twins the way T cells responded to vaccination appeared partly convergent and partly personalized. Focusing on identical twins, the study followed the T cell clones that responded to the vaccine, and did so with precision.

The source is a woman younger than 35 in good health. Rearrangement joined TRBV10-3 to TRBJ1-5, with the D segment identity uncertain. The sample comprised CD8+ T cells sorted from blood. The DNA sequence reads TGTGCCATCAGTGAGCCGTTCGGGGTGGGATCCGGCAATCAGCCCCAGCATTTT. Its translation reads: CAISEPFGVGSGNQPQHF.